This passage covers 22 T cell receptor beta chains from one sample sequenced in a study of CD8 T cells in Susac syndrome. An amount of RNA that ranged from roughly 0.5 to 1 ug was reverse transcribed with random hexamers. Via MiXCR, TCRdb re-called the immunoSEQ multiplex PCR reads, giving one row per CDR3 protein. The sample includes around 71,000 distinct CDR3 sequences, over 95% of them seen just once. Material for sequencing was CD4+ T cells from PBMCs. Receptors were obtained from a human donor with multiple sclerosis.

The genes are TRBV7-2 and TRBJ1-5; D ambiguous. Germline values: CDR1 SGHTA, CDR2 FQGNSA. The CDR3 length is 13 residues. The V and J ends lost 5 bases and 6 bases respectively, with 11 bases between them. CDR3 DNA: TGTGCCAGCAGCCTCACACGGGGTCAGCCCCAGCATTTT. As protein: CASSLTRGQPQHF.

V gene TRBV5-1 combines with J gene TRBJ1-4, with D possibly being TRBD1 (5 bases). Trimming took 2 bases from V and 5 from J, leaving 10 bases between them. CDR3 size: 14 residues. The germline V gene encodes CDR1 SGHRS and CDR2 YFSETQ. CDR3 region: CASSFEGINEKLFF. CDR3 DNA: TGCGCCAGCAGCTTCGAGGGGATAAATGAAAAACTGTTTTTT.

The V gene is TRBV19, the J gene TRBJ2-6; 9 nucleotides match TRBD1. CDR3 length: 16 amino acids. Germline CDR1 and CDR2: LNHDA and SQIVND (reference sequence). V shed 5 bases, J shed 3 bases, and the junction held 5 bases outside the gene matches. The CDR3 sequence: CASSEDRGYGANVLTF. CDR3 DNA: TGTGCCAGTAGTGAAGACAGGGGGTATGGGGCCAACGTCCTGACTTTC.

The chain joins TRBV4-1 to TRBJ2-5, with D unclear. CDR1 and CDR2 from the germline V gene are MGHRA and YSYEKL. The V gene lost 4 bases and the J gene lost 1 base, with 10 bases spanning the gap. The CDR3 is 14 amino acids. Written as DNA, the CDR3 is TGCGCCAGCAGCCTCGGGCGCAGCCAAGAGACCCAGTACTTC. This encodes CASSLGRSQETQYF.

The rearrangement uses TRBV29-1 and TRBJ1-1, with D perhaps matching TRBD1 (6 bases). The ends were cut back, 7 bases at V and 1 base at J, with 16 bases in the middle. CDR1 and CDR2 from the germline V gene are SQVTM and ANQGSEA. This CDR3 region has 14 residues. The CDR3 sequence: CSANIGGANTEAFF. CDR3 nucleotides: TGCAGCGCCAATATTGGGGGGGCGAACACTGAAGCTTTCTTT.

The CDR3 sequence: CASSLGLQETQYF. In DNA, the CDR3 is TGTGCCAGCAGCTTGGGACTACAAGAGACCCAGTACTTC. The chain links TRBV13 to TRBJ2-5; 7 bases are shared with TRBD2. The germline V gene encodes CDR1 PRHDT and CDR2 FYEKMQ (reference sequence). V was clipped by 3 bases and J by 2 bases; unmatched bases: 0. The length of the CDR3 is 13 residues.

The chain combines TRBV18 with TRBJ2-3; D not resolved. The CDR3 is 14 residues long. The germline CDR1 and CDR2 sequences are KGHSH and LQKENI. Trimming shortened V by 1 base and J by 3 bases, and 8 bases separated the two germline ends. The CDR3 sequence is CASSPLPPTDTQYF. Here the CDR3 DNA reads TGTGCCAGCTCACCACTTCCGCCGACAGATACGCAGTATTTT.

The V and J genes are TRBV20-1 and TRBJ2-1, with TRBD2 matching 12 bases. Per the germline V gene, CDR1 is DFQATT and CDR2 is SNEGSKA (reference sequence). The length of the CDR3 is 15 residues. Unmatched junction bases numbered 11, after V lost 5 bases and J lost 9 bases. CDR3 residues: CSAYSTSGGLFEQFF. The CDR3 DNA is TGCAGTGCTTACTCGACTAGCGGGGGCCTCTTTGAGCAGTTCTTC.

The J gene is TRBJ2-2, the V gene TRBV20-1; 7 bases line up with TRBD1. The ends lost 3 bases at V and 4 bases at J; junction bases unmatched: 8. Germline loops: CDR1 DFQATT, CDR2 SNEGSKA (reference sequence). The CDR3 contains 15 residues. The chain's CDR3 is CSASRDSPSTGELFF. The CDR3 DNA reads TGCAGTGCTAGCCGGGACAGCCCGAGCACCGGGGAGCTGTTTTTT.

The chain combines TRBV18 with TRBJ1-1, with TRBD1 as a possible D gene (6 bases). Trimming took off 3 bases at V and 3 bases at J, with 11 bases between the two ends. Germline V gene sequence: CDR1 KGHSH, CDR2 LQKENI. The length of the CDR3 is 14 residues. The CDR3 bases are TGTGCCAGCTCACCCACAGGGAGGGACACTGAAGCTTTCTTT. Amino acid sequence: CASSPTGRDTEAFF.

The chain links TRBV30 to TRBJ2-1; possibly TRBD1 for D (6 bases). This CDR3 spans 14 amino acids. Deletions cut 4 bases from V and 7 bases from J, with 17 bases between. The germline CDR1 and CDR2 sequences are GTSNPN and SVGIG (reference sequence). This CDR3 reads CAWTFGAGANEQFF. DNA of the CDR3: TGTGCCTGGACGTTTGGCGCAGGGGCAAATGAGCAGTTCTTC.

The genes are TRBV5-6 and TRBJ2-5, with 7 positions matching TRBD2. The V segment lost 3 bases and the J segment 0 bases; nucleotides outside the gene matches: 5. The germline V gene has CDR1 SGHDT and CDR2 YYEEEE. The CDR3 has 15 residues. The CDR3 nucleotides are TGTGCCAGCAGCTGGGAGGGGCCGTACCAAGAGACCCAGTACTTC. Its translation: CASSWEGPYQETQYF.

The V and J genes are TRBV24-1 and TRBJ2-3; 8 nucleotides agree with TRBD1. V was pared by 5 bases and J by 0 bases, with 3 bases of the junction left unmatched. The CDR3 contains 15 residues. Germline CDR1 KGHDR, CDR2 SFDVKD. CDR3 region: CATSARQGSTDTQYF. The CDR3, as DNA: TGTGCCACCAGTGCCAGACAGGGGAGCACAGATACGCAGTATTTT.

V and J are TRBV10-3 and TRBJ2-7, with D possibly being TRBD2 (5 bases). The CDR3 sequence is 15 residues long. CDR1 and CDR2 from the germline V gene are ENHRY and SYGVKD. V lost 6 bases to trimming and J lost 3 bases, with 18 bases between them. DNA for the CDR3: TGTGCCATCAGAGCCCAGACTTCTGCGGGCTACGAGCAGTACTTC. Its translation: CAIRAQTSAGYEQYF.

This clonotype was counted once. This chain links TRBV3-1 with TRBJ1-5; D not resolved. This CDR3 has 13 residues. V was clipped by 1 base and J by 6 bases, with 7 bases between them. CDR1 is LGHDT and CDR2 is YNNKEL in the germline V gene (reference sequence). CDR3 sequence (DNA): TGTGCCAGCAGCCAAGTGAGGGCTCAGCCCCAGCATTTT. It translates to CASSQVRAQPQHF.

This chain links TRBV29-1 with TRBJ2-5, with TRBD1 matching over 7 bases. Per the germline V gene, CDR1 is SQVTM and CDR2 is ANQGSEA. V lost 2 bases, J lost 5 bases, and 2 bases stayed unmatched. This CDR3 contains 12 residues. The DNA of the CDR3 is TGCAGCGTTGAAAGGGGGCAGGAGACCCAGTACTTC. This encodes CSVERGQETQYF.

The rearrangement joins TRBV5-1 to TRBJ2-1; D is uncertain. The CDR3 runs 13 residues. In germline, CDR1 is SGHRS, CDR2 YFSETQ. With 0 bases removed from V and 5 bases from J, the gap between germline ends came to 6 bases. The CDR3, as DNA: TGCGCCAGCAGCTTGGGGATTGACAATGAGCAGTTCTTC. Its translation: CASSLGIDNEQFF. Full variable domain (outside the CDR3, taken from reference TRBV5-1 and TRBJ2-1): KAGVTQTPRYLIKTRGQQVTLSCSPISGHRSVSWYQQTPGQGLQFLFEYFSETQRNKGNFPGRFSGRQFSNSRSEMNVSTLELGDSALYLCASSLGIDNEQFFGPGTRLTVL.

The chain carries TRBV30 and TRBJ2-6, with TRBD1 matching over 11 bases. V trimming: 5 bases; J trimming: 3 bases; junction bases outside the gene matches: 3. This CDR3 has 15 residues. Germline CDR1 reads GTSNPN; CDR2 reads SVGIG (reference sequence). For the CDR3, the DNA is TGTGCCTGGGGACAGGGGGCAGGTGGGGCCAACGTCCTGACTTTC. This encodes CAWGQGAGGANVLTF.

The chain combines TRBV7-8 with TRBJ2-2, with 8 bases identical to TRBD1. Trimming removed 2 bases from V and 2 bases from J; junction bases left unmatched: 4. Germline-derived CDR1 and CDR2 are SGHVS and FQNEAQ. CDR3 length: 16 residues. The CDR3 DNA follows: TGTGCCAGCAGCTTATTTGGGACAGGAAACACCGGGGAGCTGTTTTTT. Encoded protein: CASSLFGTGNTGELFF.

CDR3 in amino acids: CASLTMGAGGANVLTF. The CDR3 DNA reads as TGTGCCAGCCTAACCATGGGGGCAGGAGGGGCCAACGTCCTGACTTTC. The chain uses TRBV7-9 and TRBJ2-6; D is perhaps TRBD1 (6 bases). The CDR3 length is 16 residues. V was clipped by 8 bases and J by 4 bases, with 18 bases between them. CDR1 is SEHNR, CDR2 FQNEAQ, per germline (reference sequence).

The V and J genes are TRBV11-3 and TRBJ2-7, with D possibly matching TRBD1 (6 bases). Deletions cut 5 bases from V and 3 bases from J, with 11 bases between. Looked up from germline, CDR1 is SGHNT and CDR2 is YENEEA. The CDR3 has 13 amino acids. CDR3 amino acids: CASSRGTLYEQYF. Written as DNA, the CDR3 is TGTGCCAGCAGCCGTGGGACACTCTACGAGCAGTACTTC. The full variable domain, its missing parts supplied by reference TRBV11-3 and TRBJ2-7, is EAGVVQSPRYKIIEKKQPVAFWCNPISGHNTLYWYLQNLGQGPELLIRYENEEAVDDSQLPKDRFSAERLKGVDSTLKIQPAELGDSAVYLCASSRGTLYEQYFGPGTRLTVT.

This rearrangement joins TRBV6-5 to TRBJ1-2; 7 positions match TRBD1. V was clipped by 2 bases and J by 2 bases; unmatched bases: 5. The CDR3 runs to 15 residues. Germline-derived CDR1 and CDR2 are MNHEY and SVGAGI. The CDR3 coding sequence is TGTGCCAGCAGTTACCTGGGACAGCGAAACTATGGCTACACCTTC. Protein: CASSYLGQRNYGYTF.